This T cell receptor beta chain was recovered during a study of blood T cell repertoires in COVID-19. The overall study: Samples came from the United States, Italy and Spain, spanning acute and convalescent COVID-19. T cells, B-cell-depleted T cells, or PBMCs provided the cDNA or gDNA that served as material.

Germline CDR1 and CDR2: ENHRY and SYGVKD. Trimming removed 5 bases from V and 0 bases from J, with 10 bases in between. The CDR3 has 14 amino acids. Patients of the Seattle cohort, enrolled during active infection, were followed longitudinally. Source study methods: Researchers report that nucleated cell counts were estimated from reference gene primer amplification. The protocol was immunoSEQ multiplex PCR, while the TCRdb copy is restricted to in-frame clones and leaves out a portion. D and trimming come from the DNA, and the V and J calls and clone size come from that table. The repertoire includes 450,000 or so clones, 89% of them detected once, and roughly 1.4% sits in the top ten.

The receptor was derived from a woman between 40 and 50 years old with COVID-19, enrolled during active disease. The sequenced sample consisted of peripheral blood. The chain has TRBV10-3 and TRBJ1-2; TRBD1 might be the D (6 bases). CDR3 bases: TGTGCCATCAGTTCAGGGGCAACTAACTATGGCTACACCTTC. Amino acid sequence: CAISSGATNYGYTF.